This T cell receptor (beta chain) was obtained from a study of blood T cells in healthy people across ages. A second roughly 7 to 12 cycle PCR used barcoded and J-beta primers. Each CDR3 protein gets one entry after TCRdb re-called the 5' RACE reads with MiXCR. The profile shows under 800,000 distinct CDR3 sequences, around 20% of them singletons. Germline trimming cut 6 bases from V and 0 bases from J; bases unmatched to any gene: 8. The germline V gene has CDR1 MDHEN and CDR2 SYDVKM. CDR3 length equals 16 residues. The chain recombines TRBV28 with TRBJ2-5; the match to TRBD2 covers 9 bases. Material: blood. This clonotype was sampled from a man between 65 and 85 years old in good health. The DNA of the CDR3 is TGTGCCAGCAGACGCCCTAGCGGGAACTACCAAGAGACCCAGTACTTC. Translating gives CASRRPSGNYQETQYF.